The rows below give T cell receptor beta chains drawn from one sample of a study of monozygotic twins with cystic fibrosis. Here immunoSEQ multiplex PCR was the method, and the copy in TCRdb shows in-frame clones only, minus some. This table holds just over 35,000 clones, around nine tenths found once. Sequencing was carried out using blood. The receptors shown here come from a boy aged 2 to 10 with cystic fibrosis. Each CDR3 is given with its conserved first and last residue. Fields, in order: V gene, J gene, CDR3 protein.

TRBV6-5	TRBJ2-5	CASSYSNTRSETQYF
TRBV4-3	TRBJ2-7	CASSQDPTSNSYEQYF
TRBV20-1	TRBJ2-1	CSARTLNEQFF
TRBV2	TRBJ1-5	CASSGTDDQPQHF
TRBV7-9	TRBJ1-1	CASSSGEWGTEAFF
TRBV4-1	TRBJ2-7	CASSQPKQGRIAYEQYF
TRBV5-1	TRBJ2-2	CASSPASNTGELFF
TRBV19	TRBJ1-5	CASSMGAYQPQHF
TRBV7-2	TRBJ1-2	CASSLAADRVTSSGYTF
TRBV4-3	TRBJ2-3	CASSQDQAGTADTQYF
TRBV5-1	TRBJ2-7	CASSLHSSYEQYF
TRBV5-8	TRBJ1-5	CASSFVGQNYQPQHF
TRBV14	TRBJ2-5	CASSRRQGSGETQYF
TRBV4-3	TRBJ2-1	CASSARGGDEQFF
TRBV7-6	TRBJ2-3	CASSFTSGGVTDTQYF
TRBV5-1	TRBJ2-7	CASSLETGGSYEQYF
TRBV11-2	TRBJ2-6	CASSLVDLKAGANVLTF
TRBV6-5	TRBJ1-1	CASSEGLGTEAFF
TRBV27	TRBJ2-3	CASRTTDTQYF
TRBV7-9	TRBJ1-2	CASSPSYGYTF
TRBV6-6	TRBJ1-2	CASSYKRDYGYTF
TRBV13	TRBJ2-7	CASSYRVAHEQYF
TRBV7-8	TRBJ1-2	CASSLARWGRDYGYTF
TRBV15	TRBJ2-7	CATSRGDRPTYEQYF
TRBV4-2	TRBJ1-4	CASSQAGGTGREKLFF
TRBV6-5	TRBJ1-4	CASSPLGTGTEKLFF
TRBV7-9	TRBJ2-5	CASSFGQETQYF
TRBV4-3	TRBJ1-1	CASSRNRDTEAFF
TRBV12-5	TRBJ1-1	CASGPDRPEAFF
TRBV19	TRBJ2-2	CASSIVRLAGDTGELFF
TRBV9	TRBJ2-7	CASSVGAGMAYEQYF
TRBV9	TRBJ1-6	CASSPDGISYNSPLHF
TRBV4-2	TRBJ2-7	CASSPRDSEYYEQYF
TRBV7-9	TRBJ1-1	CASSPTTGYTEAFF
TRBV4-1	TRBJ2-2	CASSQGQGEAGELFF